This T cell receptor beta chain was sequenced for a study of blood T cell repertoires in COVID-19. Study background: Samples of COVID-19 (acute and convalescent) were obtained from the United States, Italy and Spain. The cDNA or gDNA used as material had been derived from T cells, B-cell-depleted T cells, or PBMCs.

This CDR3 has 13 amino acids. Germline assignment: CDR1 SEHNR and CDR2 FQNEAQ (reference sequence). J was trimmed by 9 bases and V by 6 bases; bases with no gene match: 6. Source study methods: Estimates of nucleated cell counts were drawn from the amplification of reference gene primers. Measured with immunoSEQ multiplex PCR; TCRdb has only the in-frame clones, and not every one. The V and J calls and the clone size are those of that table, but D and trimming were determined from the DNA. The data contain 50,000 to 60,000 clones, roughly 85% of them singletons. The rearrangement joins TRBV7-9 to TRBJ2-1; 9 nucleotides line up with TRBD2. The material sequenced was peripheral blood. This receptor was identified in a human donor in a cohort sampled during active COVID-19. CDR3 sequence: CASRVAGVSEQFF. Here the CDR3 DNA reads TGTGCCAGCAGGGTAGCGGGAGTAAGTGAGCAGTTCTTC.